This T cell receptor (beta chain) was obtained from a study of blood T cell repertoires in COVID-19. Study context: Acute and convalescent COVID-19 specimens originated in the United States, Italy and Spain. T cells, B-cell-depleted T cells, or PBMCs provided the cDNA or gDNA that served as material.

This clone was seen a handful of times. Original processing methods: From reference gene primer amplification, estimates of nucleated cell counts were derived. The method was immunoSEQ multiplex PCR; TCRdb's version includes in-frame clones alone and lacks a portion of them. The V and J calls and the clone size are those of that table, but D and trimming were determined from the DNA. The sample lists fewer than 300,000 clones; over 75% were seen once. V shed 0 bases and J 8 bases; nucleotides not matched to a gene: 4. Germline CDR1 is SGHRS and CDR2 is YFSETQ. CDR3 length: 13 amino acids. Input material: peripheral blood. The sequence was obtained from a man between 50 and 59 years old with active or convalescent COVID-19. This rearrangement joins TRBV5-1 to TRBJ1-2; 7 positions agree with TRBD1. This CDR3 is CASSLGQGGGYTF. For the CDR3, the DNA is TGCGCCAGCAGCTTGGGACAGGGTGGCGGCTACACCTTC.